The 3 T cell receptor beta chains reported below all come from one sample, sequenced in a study of blood T cell repertoires in COVID-19. Measured with immunoSEQ multiplex PCR; TCRdb has only the in-frame clones, and not every one. The sample contains roughly 63,000 clones, 70% to 80% of which appear only once. The sequenced sample was peripheral blood. These receptor sequences come from a human donor in a cohort sampled during active COVID-19.

The J gene is TRBJ2-7, the V gene TRBV15, with a tentative D call TRBD1 (7 bases). Germline V gene sequence: CDR1 LNHNV, CDR2 YYDKDF (reference sequence). V was cut by 3 bases and J by 5 bases, with 17 bases left in between. The CDR3 contains 15 residues. CDR3 DNA: TGTGCCACCAGCAGGGGGGATCAGGGGGGCAACGAGCAGTACTTC. Translated: CATSRGDQGGNEQYF.

The chain is built from TRBV11-3 and TRBJ2-2; D is undetermined. Trimming pared 5 bases from V and 5 bases from J, leaving 15 bases between. The CDR3 contains 15 residues. CDR1 SGHNT and CDR2 YENEEA come from the germline V gene. This chain's CDR3 is CASSPRVAGTGELFF. Here the CDR3 DNA reads TGTGCCAGCAGCCCGAGAGTAGCCGGGACCGGGGAGCTGTTTTTT.

The V and J genes are TRBV20-1 and TRBJ1-2; no firm D call. Trimming took 8 bases from V and 5 from J, leaving 12 bases between them. CDR1 is DFQATT and CDR2 is SNEGSKA in the germline V gene (reference sequence). CDR3 size: 11 residues. The CDR3 DNA reads TGCAGTTACGAAGTCGGGTATGGCTACACCTTC. This encodes CSYEVGYGYTF.